Described below is a single T cell receptor beta chain sequence and its context. Its antigen remains unidentified. Possible read error: a much larger clone is one base away. The germline V gene has CDR1 SGHTA and CDR2 FQGNSA. This CDR3 has 14 amino acids. Uncontrolled infection, other autoimmune disease, pregnancy or lactation barred patients from enrollment. This sample was included in a study of T cells in Graves' hyperthyroidism and ophthalmopathy. Findings of the study overall: Ophthalmopathy could be told apart from stable hyperthyroidism with a 13 V-J model. Among thyroid clonotypes expanded above 0.001, most also appeared in blood. Ophthalmopathy, which appeared later, was predicted by the model a median roughly 6.4 months before onset.

It was RNA transcripts that yielded the amplified TCR beta CDR3 regions. Primed by the HTBI set, a first-round RT-PCR was run on the TCR CDR3. Each CDR3 protein gets one entry after TCRdb re-called the multiplex PCR reads with MiXCR. Here the sample spans about half a million distinct CDR3 sequences, about 16% being singletons. The sequenced sample was blood. This TCR came from a woman in her 30s with Graves' ophthalmopathy. The chain employs TRBV7-2 and TRBJ2-1; no reliable D call. CDR3 in amino acids: CVSSLDLDRYEQFF. CDR3 bases: TGTGTCAGCAGCTTAGACCTAGATCGGTATGAGCAGTTCTTC.